This T cell receptor (beta chain) was identified during a study of blood T cells in healthy people across ages. On this clonotype: The target antigen is unknown.

The CDR3 extends over 14 amino acids. Germline V gives CDR1 MDHEN, CDR2 SYDVKM. V was pared by 6 bases and J by 0 bases, with 9 bases between. Whole-study findings and limits: What prevented conclusive comparison of naive and antigen-experienced cells was that PBMCs were unsorted.

Combining a sample-barcoded 5' primer with a J-beta primer mix, a second PCR ran for about 6 to 11 cycles. TCRdb re-called the 5' RACE reads with MiXCR, one entry per CDR3 protein. The sample holds roughly 2 million distinct CDR3 sequences, 49% seen once. Sequencing was done on a sample of blood. The J gene is TRBJ2-4, the V gene TRBV28; D remains unclear. This TCR was recovered from a woman between 35 and 50 years old in good health. The CDR3 loop is CASRPSGAKNIQYF. CDR3 nucleotide sequence: TGTGCCAGCAGACCTAGTGGAGCCAAAAACATTCAGTACTTC. The full variable domain, rest sourced from reference TRBV28 and TRBJ2-4, is DVKVTQSSRYLVKRTGEKVFLECVQDMDHENMFWYRQDPGLGLRLIYFSYDVKMKEKGDIPEGYSVSREKKERFSLILESASTNQTSMYLCASRPSGAKNIQYFGAGTRLSVL.